This T cell receptor beta chain was identified in a study of neoadjuvant anti-PD-1 for oral cavity cancer. Only in-frame clones appear in the TCRdb table, and some are missing; sequencing was by immunoSEQ multiplex PCR. Here the sample spans more than 11,000 clones, around three quarters being singletons. Indicated time point: after neoadjuvant nivolumab, at surgical resection. The V gene's germline CDR1 is MGHRA and CDR2 YSYEKL. The CDR3 extends over 15 amino acids. J was trimmed by 6 bases and V by 4 bases; bases with no gene match: 5. The clonotype was recovered from a person between 40 and 79 years old with oral cavity squamous cell carcinoma. The sequencing used PBMCs, collected after nivolumab (anti-PD-1) treatment. The rearrangement uses TRBV4-1 and TRBJ2-1; 11 nucleotides match TRBD2. Here the CDR3 reads CASSRLAGSINEQFF. The DNA for the CDR3 is TGCGCCAGCAGCCGACTAGCGGGGAGCATCAATGAGCAGTTCTTC.